This TCR beta chain comes out of a study of T-cell reconstitution after alpha-beta-depleted transplantation in children. This sample's TCRbeta library carried unique molecular identifier barcodes. TCRdb re-called the PCR reads through MiXCR, storing one row per CDR3 protein. The data contain some 500,000 distinct CDR3 sequences, over 25% of them singletons. V was clipped by 0 bases and J by 0 bases, with 8 bases between them. From germline, CDR1 is SGHTA and CDR2 FQGNSA. The CDR3 runs to 16 residues. The genes are TRBV7-2 and TRBJ1-4; D not resolved. The source of this sequence is a human donor who donated a stem cell graft to a child with aplastic anemia. Sequenced material: PBMCs from the stem cell graft donor, taken from the stem cell graft. The CDR3 DNA sequence: TGTGCCAGCAGCTTAGCGGGCGGTCCAACTAATGAAAAACTGTTTTTT. The encoded protein is CASSLAGGPTNEKLFF.